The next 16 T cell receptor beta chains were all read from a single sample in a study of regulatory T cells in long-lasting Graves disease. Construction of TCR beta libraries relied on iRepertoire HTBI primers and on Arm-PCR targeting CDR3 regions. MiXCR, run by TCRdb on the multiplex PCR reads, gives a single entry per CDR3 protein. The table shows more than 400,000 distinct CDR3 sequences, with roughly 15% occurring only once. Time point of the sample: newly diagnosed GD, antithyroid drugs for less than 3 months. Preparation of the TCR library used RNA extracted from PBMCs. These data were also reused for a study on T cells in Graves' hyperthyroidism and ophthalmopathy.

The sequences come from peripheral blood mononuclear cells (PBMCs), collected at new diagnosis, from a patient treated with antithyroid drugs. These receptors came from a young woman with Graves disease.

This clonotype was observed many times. The CDR3 coding sequence is TGTGCCAGCAGCTTAGAGGGGCCTCTAGGGTCGGCTTTCTTT. It encodes CASSLEGPLGSAFF. This chain links TRBV7-9 with TRBJ1-1; TRBD1 is a possible D gene (5 bases). This CDR3 is built from 14 residues. Germline loops: CDR1 SEHNR, CDR2 FQNEAQ (reference sequence). V lost 1 base and J lost 11, with 17 bases in between.

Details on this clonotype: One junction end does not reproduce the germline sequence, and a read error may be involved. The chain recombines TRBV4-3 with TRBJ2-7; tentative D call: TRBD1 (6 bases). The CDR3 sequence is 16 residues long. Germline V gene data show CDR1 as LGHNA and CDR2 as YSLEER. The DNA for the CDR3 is TGCGCCAGCAGCCAAGGTGTACAGGGTCTGTCCTACGAGCTGTACTTC. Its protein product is CASSQGVQGLSYELYF.

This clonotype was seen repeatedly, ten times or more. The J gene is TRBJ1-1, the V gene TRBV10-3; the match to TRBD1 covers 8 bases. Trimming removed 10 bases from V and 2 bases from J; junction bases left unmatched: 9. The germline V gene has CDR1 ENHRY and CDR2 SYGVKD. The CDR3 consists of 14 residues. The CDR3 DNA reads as TGTGCCACCTTACGACAGGGGATAAACACTGAAGCTTTCTTT. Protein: CATLRQGINTEAFF.

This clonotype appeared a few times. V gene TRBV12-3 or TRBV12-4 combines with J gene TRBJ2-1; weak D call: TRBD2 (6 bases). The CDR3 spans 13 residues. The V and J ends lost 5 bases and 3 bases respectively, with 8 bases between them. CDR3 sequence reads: CASSRDCYNEQFF. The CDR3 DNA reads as TGTGCCAGCAGTCGGGACTGCTACAATGAGCAGTTCTTC.

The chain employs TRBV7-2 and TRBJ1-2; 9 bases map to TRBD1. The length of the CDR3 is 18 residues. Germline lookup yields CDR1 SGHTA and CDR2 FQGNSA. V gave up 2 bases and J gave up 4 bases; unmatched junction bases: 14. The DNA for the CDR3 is TGTGCCAGCAGCTTATTCTGGCCGGGACAGGGAGGTCCCTATGGCTACACCTTC. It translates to CASSLFWPGQGGPYGYTF.

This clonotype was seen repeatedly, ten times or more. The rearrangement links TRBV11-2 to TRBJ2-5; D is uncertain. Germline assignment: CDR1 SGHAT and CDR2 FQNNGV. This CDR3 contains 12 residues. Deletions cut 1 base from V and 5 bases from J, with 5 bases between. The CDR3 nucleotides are TGTGCCAGCAGCTTAGCTGGGGAGACCCAGTACTTC. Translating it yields CASSLAGETQYF.

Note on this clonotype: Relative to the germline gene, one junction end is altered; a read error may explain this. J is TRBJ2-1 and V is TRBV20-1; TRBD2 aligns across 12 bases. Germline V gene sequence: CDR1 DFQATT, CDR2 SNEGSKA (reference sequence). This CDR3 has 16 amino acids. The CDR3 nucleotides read TGCGGTGCTCGGTCCGGGACTAGCGGGTTTAACAATGAGCAGTTCTTC. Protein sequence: CGARSGTSGFNNEQFF.

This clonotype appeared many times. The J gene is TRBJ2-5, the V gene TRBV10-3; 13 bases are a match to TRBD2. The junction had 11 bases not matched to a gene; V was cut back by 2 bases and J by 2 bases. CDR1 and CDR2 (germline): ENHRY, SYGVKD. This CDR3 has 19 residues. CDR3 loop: CAISEAGPTSGRQQETQYF. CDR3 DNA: TGTGCCATCAGTGAGGCTGGGCCGACTAGCGGGAGGCAACAAGAGACCCAGTACTTC.

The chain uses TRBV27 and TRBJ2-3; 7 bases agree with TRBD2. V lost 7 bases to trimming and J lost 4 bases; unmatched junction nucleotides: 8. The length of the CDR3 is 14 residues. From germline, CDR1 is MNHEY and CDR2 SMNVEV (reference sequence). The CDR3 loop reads CASTAGLGPDTQYF. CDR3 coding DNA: TGTGCCAGCACCGCCGGACTAGGTCCAGATACGCAGTATTTT.

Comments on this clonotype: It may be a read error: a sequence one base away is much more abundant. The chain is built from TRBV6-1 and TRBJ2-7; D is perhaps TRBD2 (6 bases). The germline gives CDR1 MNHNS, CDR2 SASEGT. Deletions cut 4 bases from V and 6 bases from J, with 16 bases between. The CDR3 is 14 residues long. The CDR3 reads CASSGARDFIEQYF. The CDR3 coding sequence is TGTGCCAGCAGTGGAGCCCGGGACTTTATCGAGCAGTACTTC.

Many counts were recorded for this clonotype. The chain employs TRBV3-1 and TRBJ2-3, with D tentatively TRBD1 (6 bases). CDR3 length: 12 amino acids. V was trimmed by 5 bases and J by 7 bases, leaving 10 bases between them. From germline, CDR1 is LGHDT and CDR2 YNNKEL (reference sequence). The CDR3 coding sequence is TGTGCCAGCAGCTCCGACAGGAATACGCAGTATTTT. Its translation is CASSSDRNTQYF.

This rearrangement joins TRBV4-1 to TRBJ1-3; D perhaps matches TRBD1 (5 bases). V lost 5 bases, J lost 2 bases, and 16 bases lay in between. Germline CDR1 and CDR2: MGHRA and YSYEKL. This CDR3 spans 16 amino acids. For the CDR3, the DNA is TGCGCCAGCAGCATGGAAGCAGGGCCCACTGGAAACACCATATATTTT. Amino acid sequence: CASSMEAGPTGNTIYF.

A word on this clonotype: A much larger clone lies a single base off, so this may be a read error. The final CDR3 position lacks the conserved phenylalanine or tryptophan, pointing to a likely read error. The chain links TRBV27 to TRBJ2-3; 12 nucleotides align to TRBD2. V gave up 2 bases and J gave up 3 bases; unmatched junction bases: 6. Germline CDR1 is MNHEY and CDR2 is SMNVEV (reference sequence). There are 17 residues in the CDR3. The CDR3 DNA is TGTGCCAGCAGTTTAGCTAGCGGGAGGGCCGGAACAGATACGCAGTATCTT. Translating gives CASSLASGRAGTDTQYL.

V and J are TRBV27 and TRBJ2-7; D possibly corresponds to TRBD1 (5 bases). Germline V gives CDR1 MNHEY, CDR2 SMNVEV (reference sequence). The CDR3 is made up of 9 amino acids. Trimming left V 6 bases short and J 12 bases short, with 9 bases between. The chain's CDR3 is CASSPRGYF. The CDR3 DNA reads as TGTGCCAGCAGCCCTAGGGGGTACTTC.

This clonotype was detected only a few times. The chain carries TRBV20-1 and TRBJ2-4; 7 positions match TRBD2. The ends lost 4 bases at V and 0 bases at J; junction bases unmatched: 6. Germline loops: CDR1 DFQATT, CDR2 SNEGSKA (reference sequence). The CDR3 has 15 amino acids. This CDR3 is CSAIAGDGAKNIQYF. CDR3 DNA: TGCAGTGCTATTGCGGGAGACGGAGCCAAAAACATTCAGTACTTC.

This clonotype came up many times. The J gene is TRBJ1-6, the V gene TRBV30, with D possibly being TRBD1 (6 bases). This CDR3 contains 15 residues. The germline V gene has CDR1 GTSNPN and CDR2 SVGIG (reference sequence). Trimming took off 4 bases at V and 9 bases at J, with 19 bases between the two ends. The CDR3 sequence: CAWTSQEIRGSPLHF. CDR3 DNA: TGTGCCTGGACATCCCAGGAGATCAGGGGTTCACCCCTCCACTTT.